This TCR beta chain appears in the sequencing data of a study of shared clonotypes between healthy human individuals. Study-level information: Per-donor plates numbered three CD4 naive, three CD4 memory, two CD8 naive and one CD8 memory. Notes on the study in general: Only blood was sampled, and tissue TCR repertoires likely differ from blood ones.

With regard to this clone: Its antigen is as yet unknown.

V shed 6 bases and J shed 12 bases, with 11 bases lying between them. The CDR3 length is 11 residues. The V gene's germline CDR1 is SGHAT and CDR2 FQNNGV. The repertoire was sequenced with immunoSEQ multiplex PCR; TCRdb's copy has only in-frame clones and lacks some. In the table there are approximately 2.5 million clones, roughly 92% of which are singletons. Those who donated, Caucasian adults without exception, all lived in Nashville, Tennessee. The clonotype comes from a man aged 18 to 35 in good health. V usage is TRBV11-2 and J usage is TRBJ1-4; D might be TRBD1 (5 bases). Source material: naive CD4+ T cells sorted from blood. Subset described: CD45RA+ positively selected. CDR3 amino acids: CASSRDSELFF. The CDR3 DNA reads TGTGCCAGCAGTCGCGACAGCGAACTGTTTTTT.